This T cell receptor (beta chain) was sequenced for a study of blood T cell repertoires in COVID-19. Sequencing used immunoSEQ multiplex PCR; TCRdb keeps in-frame clones, though not all of them. Of hundreds of thousands of clones detected, about four fifths appear once; the ten largest clones hold more than 8%. The TCR sequence derives from a woman in her 50s with acute or convalescent COVID-19. The sequenced material came from peripheral blood.

The CDR3 nucleotides read TGCGCCAGCAGCTTGGGACAGACACGTAGTGAAGCTTTCTTT. It is translated as CASSLGQTRSEAFF. This chain links TRBV5-1 with TRBJ1-1; a possible D gene is TRBD1 (5 bases). V was shortened by 0 bases and J by 7 bases, with 13 bases between the two germline ends. The V gene's germline CDR1 is SGHRS and CDR2 YFSETQ. The CDR3 contains 14 residues.